Following are 13 T cell receptor beta chains from one sample sequenced in a study of Ad26.COV2.S vaccination and SARS-CoV-2 variants (dated by TCRdb to about 2021). The receptor library was made with the immunoSEQ multiplex PCR assay. Drawn from immuneACCESS, this table holds only the in-frame rearrangements with V and J called that TCRdb kept. Clones are partly lost; checked studies trace under half to an unresolved V gene and leave the rest unexplained. Within this sample are 300,000 to 400,000 clones, with roughly 91% of them counted one time only. Around 3.5% of the sample goes to the ten largest clones. The intended sense of this specimen's treatment or condition label: 15 to 20 received Ad26.COV2.S at low or high dose, single or two shots; about 5 received placebo; per-sample allocation not given. Repertoires of vaccine and placebo recipients were sequenced from samples collected on day 63 after the first injection.

This material consisted of peripheral blood, taken in a trial of Ad26.COV2.S vaccine versus placebo. These receptors came from a person aged 18-60 years who received the Ad26.COV2.S COVID-19 vaccine or a placebo.

The rearrangement joins TRBV5-6 to TRBJ1-2; 11 bases map to TRBD1. The length of the CDR3 is 17 residues. Germline V gene data show CDR1 as SGHDT and CDR2 as YYEEEE. With 1 base clipped from V and 7 bases from J, the junction kept 12 bases outside the gene matches. CDR3 amino acids: CASSLRPWDRGISGYTF. The CDR3, as DNA: TGTGCCAGCAGCTTGCGGCCATGGGACAGGGGGATTAGTGGCTACACCTTC.

In this sample, this clone turned up once. The rearrangement links TRBV25-1 to TRBJ1-4; 8 nucleotides match TRBD1. The CDR3 covers 15 residues. The germline gives CDR1 MGHDK, CDR2 SYGVNS. Trimming took 1 base from V and 8 from J; bases not matched to a gene: 6. The CDR3 reads CASSESQGAVEKLFF. CDR3 nucleotide sequence: TGTGCCAGCAGTGAATCTCAGGGGGCTGTAGAAAAACTGTTTTTT.

This clone was detected only a few times. This sequence joins TRBV19 and TRBJ2-7, with D tentatively TRBD2 (6 bases). CDR1 and CDR2 (germline): LNHDA, SQIVND (reference sequence). CDR3 length equals 15 residues. Trimming pared 5 bases from V and 0 bases from J, leaving 14 bases between. The CDR3 nucleotides read TGTGCCAGTAGTTGGGCGGGAAGGAGCTCCTACGAGCAGTACTTC. Its protein is CASSWAGRSSYEQYF.

V is TRBV23-1 and J is TRBJ2-7; D gene ambiguous. TRBV23-1 is labeled an ORF, and its function is uncertain. V was cut by 3 bases and J by 4 bases, with 13 bases left in between. The CDR3 contains 14 residues. This CDR3 reads CASSQPHKRYEQYF. The DNA of the CDR3 is TGCGCCAGCAGTCAGCCCCACAAAAGATACGAGCAGTACTTC.

J is TRBJ2-3 and V is TRBV5-1; 7 nucleotides align to TRBD1. After removal of 4 bases from V and 5 bases from J, the junction contained 10 bases not matched to a gene. This CDR3 is 15 amino acids long. Germline V lookup: CDR1 SGHRS, CDR2 YFSETQ. CDR3 nucleotide sequence: TGCGCCAGCAGCCCCGGACAGGTGCAAGGAGATACGCAGTATTTT. Its protein product is CASSPGQVQGDTQYF.

CDR3: CASSLEATGSGGYTF. CDR3 bases: TGCGCCAGCAGCTTGGAAGCGACAGGGTCTGGTGGCTACACCTTC. The chain joins TRBV5-1 to TRBJ1-2; TRBD1 aligns across 7 bases. Per germline, CDR1 SGHRS and CDR2 YFSETQ. This CDR3 has 15 residues. The V segment lost 0 bases and the J segment 7 bases; nucleotides outside the gene matches: 9.

This clone was seen a single time. V gene TRBV9 combines with J gene TRBJ2-5; D is unclear. The V and J ends lost 4 bases and 1 base respectively, with 8 bases between them. The CDR3 runs to 13 residues. Germline lookup yields CDR1 SGDLS and CDR2 YYNGEE. In DNA, the CDR3 is TGTGCCAGCAGCTTCAGCGTCCAAGAGACCCAGTACTTC. It is translated as CASSFSVQETQYF. Combining the CDR3 with reference TRBV9 and TRBJ2-5 gives the whole variable domain DSGVTQTPKHLITATGQRVTLRCSPRSGDLSVYWYQQSLDQGLQFLIQYYNGEERAKGNILERFSAQQFPDLHSELNLSSLELGDSALYFCASSFSVQETQYFGPGTRLLVL.

Note on this clone: Additional DNA sequences in this sample encode the identical CDR3. V usage is TRBV6-5 and J usage is TRBJ1-2; D is unresolved. V was pared by 2 bases and J by 8 bases, with 6 bases between. Per the germline V gene, CDR1 is MNHEY and CDR2 is SVGAGI. CDR3 length: 11 residues. CDR3 sequence: CASSYGSGYTF. CDR3 bases: TGTGCCAGCAGTTACGGGTCCGGCTACACCTTC.

The V and J genes are TRBV3-1 (or the pseudogene TRBV3-2) and TRBJ2-7; no clear D. With 4 bases removed from V and 2 bases from J, the gap between germline ends came to 15 bases. CDR1 is LGHDT and CDR2 is YNNKEL in the germline V gene (reference sequence). CDR3 length: 15 amino acids. CDR3 loop: CASSLTSGETYEQYF. In DNA form, the CDR3 reads TGTGCCAGCAGCCTGACCAGTGGGGAAACCTACGAGCAGTACTTC.

Only a few counts were recorded for this clone. The gene calls are TRBV4-1 and TRBJ2-1, with D unclear. The CDR3 runs to 13 residues. Germline V lookup: CDR1 MGHRA, CDR2 YSYEKL. Between the trimmed V and J ends, which lost 0 bases and 6 bases, there was a span of 6 bases. The CDR3 DNA reads as TGCGCCAGCAGCCAAGAGTGGACCAATGAGCAGTTCTTC. Its translation is CASSQEWTNEQFF.

This chain uses TRBV7-8 with TRBJ2-4; no definite D call. V lost 5 bases and J 2 bases, leaving 10 bases between the germline ends. CDR1 is SGHVS, CDR2 FQNEAQ, per germline. The CDR3 has 14 amino acids. CDR3 region: CASSPTRSKNIQYF. Here the CDR3 DNA reads TGTGCCAGCAGCCCAACGAGGTCCAAAAACATTCAGTACTTC.

This sequence joins TRBV14 and TRBJ2-7; 10 positions agree with TRBD1. The length of the CDR3 is 14 residues. Germline V gene lookup returns CDR1 SGHDN and CDR2 FVKESK. Trimming took 3 bases from V and 6 from J; bases not matched to a gene: 5. CDR3 sequence (DNA): TGTGCCAGCAGCCAGGGACAGGGGCTTAGCGAGCAGTACTTC. Residues: CASSQGQGLSEQYF.

The genes are TRBV4-2 and TRBJ2-3, with 10 nucleotides matching TRBD2. The CDR3 loop spans 17 amino acids. Losses at the gene ends were 0 bases for V and 3 bases for J; bases not matched to a gene: 6. The germline V gene encodes CDR1 LGHNA and CDR2 YNFKEQ. CDR3 residues: CASSQDRAGGPTDTQYF. The CDR3 DNA is TGTGCCAGCAGCCAAGATCGAGCGGGGGGGCCGACAGATACGCAGTATTTT.